This T cell receptor (beta chain) originates from a study of CD8+ T cells in alopecia areata. With regard to this clone: Its antigen remains unidentified.

Broader study findings: Scalp clonality dropped significantly under tofacitinib, as did expanded CD8+ top-100 clones. Just one nonresponder means the tie between baseline CD8+ expansion and response stays uncertain.

CDR3 length: 18 amino acids. V dropped 8 bases and J dropped 6 bases, with 26 bases sitting between them. Described treatment: oral pan-JAK inhibitor, 5-10 mg twice daily. Cell sorting on a FACSAria was used to separate CD4+ and CD8+ T cells from the PBMCs. After isolation, RNA underwent reverse transcription to generate cDNA as the sequencing template. The protocol was immunoSEQ multiplex PCR, while the TCRdb copy is restricted to in-frame clones and leaves out a portion. The repertoire holds around 160,000 clones, with 55% to 75% as singletons. The sample in question was CD4+ T cells sorted from blood, obtained at week 24, from a patient treated with tofacitinib. This chain joins TRBV23-1 and TRBJ1-6; TRBD1 is a possible D gene (6 bases). TRBV23-1 is known as an ORF, though its function is uncertain. This TCR was recovered from a human donor with alopecia areata. The DNA of the CDR3 is TGCGCCAGCGAACTCTCGCGGTACGGGGGCATCGGTAATTCACCCCTCCACTTT. Amino acids: CASELSRYGGIGNSPLHF.